The rows below give T cell receptor beta chains drawn from one sample of a study of blood T cell repertoires in COVID-19. The repertoire was sequenced with immunoSEQ multiplex PCR; TCRdb's copy has only in-frame clones and lacks some. Of nearly 100,000 clones in the sample, about 88% were seen once. The sample comprised peripheral blood. All receptors come from a woman in her sixties or seventies with acute or convalescent COVID-19. The CDR3 runs from the conserved cysteine through the conserved F or W. A D gene is named only where the DNA matches it firmly. Where a row states a size, it is once, few, many or the class of an expanded clone; other rows omit it.

>TRBJ2-5|TRBD2|TRBV30|NA
CAWMRGAGETQYF
TGTGCCTGGATGCGGGGGGCCGGGGAGACCCAGTACTTC
>TRBJ2-1|TRBD2|TRBV19|NA
CASNPSGEFNEQFF
TGTGCCAGTAATCCTAGCGGGGAATTCAATGAGCAGTTCTTC
>TRBJ1-6|TRBD1|TRBV29-1|NA
CSARTGDTTSPLHF
TGCAGCGCCAGGACAGGGGACACTACCTCACCCCTCCACTTT
>TRBJ2-1|TRBD2|TRBV2|once
CASSEIRTSGGAQFF
TGTGCCAGCAGTGAAATTAGGACTAGCGGGGGGGCGCAGTTCTTC
>TRBJ1-5|TRBD1|TRBV28|NA
CASSSGQANQPQHF
TGTGCCAGCAGTTCAGGACAGGCCAATCAGCCCCAGCATTTT
>TRBJ1-2|TRBD1|TRBV11-2|NA
CASSLDRTGVSGYTF
TGTGCCAGCAGCTTAGATAGGACAGGGGTCTCCGGCTACACCTTC
>TRBJ1-2|TRBD1|TRBV30|NA
CAWRGTGYGYTF
TGTGCCTGGAGAGGGACAGGGTATGGCTACACCTTC
>TRBJ2-7|NA|TRBV11-2|NA
CASSVERWSIDEQYF
TGTGCCAGCAGCGTCGAGCGGTGGTCGATCGACGAGCAGTACTTC
>TRBJ2-7|TRBD2|TRBV28|NA
CASSLWGRLALYNEQYF
TGTGCCAGCAGTTTATGGGGTCGACTAGCTCTATACAACGAGCAGTACTTC
>TRBJ1-1|NA|TRBV11-2|NA
CASSFYSNTEAFF
TGTGCCAGCAGCTTTTATTCGAACACTGAAGCTTTCTTT
>TRBJ1-6|NA|TRBV7-9|NA
CASTLSQGRAYNSPLHF
TGTGCCAGCACCCTGTCACAGGGACGTGCCTATAATTCACCCCTCCACTTT
>TRBJ2-5|NA|TRBV19|NA
CAKLDREDDETQYF
TGTGCCAAACTTGACAGGGAGGATGACGAGACCCAGTACTTC
>TRBJ1-5|TRBD1|TRBV18|NA
CASSAGGSQPQHF
TGTGCCAGCTCAGCAGGGGGAAGTCAGCCCCAGCATTTT
>TRBJ1-5|NA|TRBV7-2|NA
CASSLMGGGSQPQHF
TGTGCCAGCAGCTTGATGGGGGGGGGCAGTCAGCCCCAGCATTTT
>TRBJ1-3|NA|TRBV9|NA
CASSVSGGDSAPGNTIYF
TGTGCCAGCAGCGTAAGTGGCGGAGATTCGGCCCCTGGAAACACCATATATTTT
>TRBJ2-5|TRBD2|TRBV7-6|NA
CASRPSGGARETQYF
TGTGCCAGCAGGCCCAGCGGGGGGGCCCGGGAGACCCAGTACTTC
>TRBJ1-5|TRBD1|TRBV28|once
CASSSGTGQHQPQHF
TGTGCCAGCAGTTCCGGGACAGGCCAACATCAGCCCCAGCATTTT
>TRBJ2-1|TRBD2|TRBV7-2|NA
CASSSLAGGYNEQFF
TGTGCCAGCAGCTCACTAGCGGGGGGGTACAATGAGCAGTTCTTC
>TRBJ1-5|NA|TRBV2|NA
CASSEALQGQPQHF
TGTGCCAGCAGTGAAGCGCTTCAGGGTCAGCCCCAGCATTTT
>TRBJ1-2|NA|TRBV18|NA
CASSLETDYGYTF
TGTGCCAGCTCACTGGAGACCGACTATGGCTACACCTTC
>TRBJ1-6|NA|TRBV7-2|NA
CASSLYRSSYNSPLHF
TGTGCCAGCAGCTTATACCGGAGCTCCTATAATTCACCCCTCCACTTT
>TRBJ1-3|NA|TRBV2|NA
CASSFTQGVGNTIYF
TGTGCCAGCAGTTTTACACAGGGCGTCGGAAACACCATATATTTT
>TRBJ2-1|TRBD2|TRBV28|NA
CASSELAGGHYEQFF
TGTGCCAGCAGTGAACTAGCGGGGGGGCATTATGAGCAGTTCTTC
>TRBJ2-2|NA|TRBV27|few
CASRVTDNTGELFF
TGTGCCAGCAGAGTGACTGATAACACCGGGGAGCTGTTTTTT
>TRBJ1-5|NA|TRBV4-2|NA
CASSQDSRQPQHF
TGTGCCAGCAGCCAAGACTCCAGGCAGCCCCAGCATTTT
>TRBJ1-2|TRBD1|TRBV5-6|NA
CASSLLGQGAGGYTF
TGTGCCAGCAGCTTGTTAGGACAGGGGGCCGGTGGCTACACCTTC
>TRBJ1-2|NA|TRBV5-1|NA
CASSLGSADVYGYTF
TGCGCCAGCAGCTTGGGCTCGGCGGATGTTTACGGCTACACCTTC
>TRBJ1-5|NA|TRBV3-1/TRBV3-2|NA
CASSQDGSQPQHF
TGTGCCAGCAGCCAAGACGGTTCCCAGCCCCAGCATTTT
>TRBJ2-3|NA|TRBV24-1|NA
CATSPSTDTQYF
TGTGCCACCAGTCCGAGCACAGATACGCAGTATTTT
>TRBJ1-4|TRBD1|TRBV7-9|NA
CASSLGDRGSNEKLFF
TGTGCCAGCAGCTTAGGGGACAGGGGTTCTAATGAAAAACTGTTTTTT
>TRBJ1-5|NA|TRBV7-2|NA
CASSLVGQGYQPQHF
TGTGCCAGCAGCTTAGTAGGACAAGGGTATCAGCCCCAGCATTTT
>TRBJ1-5|TRBD1|TRBV29-1|NA
CSVRDSRGEPQHF
TGCAGCGTTCGGGACAGCCGGGGTGAGCCCCAGCATTTT
>TRBJ2-1|NA|TRBV5-1|NA
CASSLATRSNEQFF
TGCGCCAGCAGCTTGGCTACTAGAAGCAATGAGCAGTTCTTC
>TRBJ1-1|NA|TRBV12-3/TRBV12-4|few
CASTAGLNTEAFF
TGTGCCAGCACCGCAGGGCTGAACACTGAAGCTTTCTTT
>TRBJ2-2|TRBD1|TRBV7-2|NA
CASSRHLTGGYTGELFF
TGTGCCAGCAGCCGCCACCTTACAGGGGGGTACACCGGGGAGCTGTTTTTT
>TRBJ2-3|TRBD2|TRBV30|NA
CAWSVTSGEDTQYF
TGTGCCTGGAGTGTGACTAGCGGGGAGGATACGCAGTATTTT
>TRBJ1-4|TRBD1|TRBV28|NA
CASSPRQGHSTNEKLFF
TGTGCCAGCAGTCCCCGACAGGGACACTCAACTAATGAAAAACTGTTTTTT
>TRBJ1-1|NA|TRBV11-3|NA
CASSLTSGTEAFF
TGTGCCAGCAGCTTAACCAGTGGCACTGAAGCTTTCTTT
>TRBJ2-7|TRBD2|TRBV5-1|NA
CASSPREAGLLSSYEQYF
TGCGCCAGCAGCCCTCGAGAAGCGGGACTGCTCAGCTCCTACGAGCAGTACTTC
>TRBJ1-2|TRBD1|TRBV5-1|NA
CASSLGGQGNYGYTF
TGCGCCAGCAGCTTGGGGGGACAGGGGAACTATGGCTACACCTTC
>TRBJ1-2|NA|TRBV9|NA
CASSVADPGWEGYTF
TGTGCCAGCAGCGTAGCGGATCCGGGGTGGGAGGGCTACACCTTC
>TRBJ2-2|NA|TRBV7-2|NA
CASRQVVGELFF
TGTGCCAGCCGACAGGTTGTCGGGGAGCTGTTTTTT
>TRBJ1-1|NA|TRBV3-1/TRBV3-2|NA
CASSQGAGPNTEAFF
TGTGCCAGCAGCCAAGGGGCAGGGCCGAACACTGAAGCTTTCTTT
>TRBJ2-2|TRBD1|TRBV7-2|NA
CASSVGQGKGGELFF
TGTGCCAGCAGCGTGGGACAGGGGAAAGGCGGGGAGCTGTTTTTT
>TRBJ1-6|NA|TRBV3-1/TRBV3-2|NA
CASSQDPRNSPLHF
TGTGCCAGCAGCCAAGATCCGCGTAATTCACCCCTCCACTTT